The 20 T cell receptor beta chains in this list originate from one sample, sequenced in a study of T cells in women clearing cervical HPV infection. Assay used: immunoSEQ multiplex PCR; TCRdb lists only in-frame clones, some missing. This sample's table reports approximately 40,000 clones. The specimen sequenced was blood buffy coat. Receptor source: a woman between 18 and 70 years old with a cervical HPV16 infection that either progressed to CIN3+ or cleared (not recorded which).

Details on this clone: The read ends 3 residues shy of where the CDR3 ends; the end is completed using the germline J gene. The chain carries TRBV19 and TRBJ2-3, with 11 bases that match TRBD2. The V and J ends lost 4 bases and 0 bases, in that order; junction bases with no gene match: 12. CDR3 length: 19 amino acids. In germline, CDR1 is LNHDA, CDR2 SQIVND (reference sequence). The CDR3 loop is CASSRGLGLAGTSTDTQYF. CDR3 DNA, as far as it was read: TGTGCCAGTAGTAGGGGCCTTGGACTAGCGGGCACTAGCACAGATACG. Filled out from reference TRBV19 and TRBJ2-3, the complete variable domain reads DGGITQSPKYLFRKEGQNVTLSCEQNLNHDAMYWYRQDPGQGLRLIYYSQIVNDFQKGDIAEGYSVSREKKESFPLTVTSAQKNPTAFYLCASSRGLGLAGTSTDTQYFGPGTRLTVL.

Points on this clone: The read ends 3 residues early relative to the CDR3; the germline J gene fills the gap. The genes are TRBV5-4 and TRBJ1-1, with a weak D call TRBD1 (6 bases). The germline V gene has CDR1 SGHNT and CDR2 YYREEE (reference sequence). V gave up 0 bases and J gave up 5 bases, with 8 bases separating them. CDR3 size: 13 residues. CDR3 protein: CASSLEGGTEAFF. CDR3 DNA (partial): TGTGCCAGCAGCTTGGAAGGGGGTACTGAA.

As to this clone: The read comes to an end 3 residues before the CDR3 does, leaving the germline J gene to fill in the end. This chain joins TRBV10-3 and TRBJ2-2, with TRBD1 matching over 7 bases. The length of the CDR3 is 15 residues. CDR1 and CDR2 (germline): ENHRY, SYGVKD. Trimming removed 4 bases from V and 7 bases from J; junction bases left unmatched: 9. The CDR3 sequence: CAISAGTGAGGELFF. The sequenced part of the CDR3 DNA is TGTGCCATCAGTGCCGGAACAGGGGCTGGCGGGGAG.

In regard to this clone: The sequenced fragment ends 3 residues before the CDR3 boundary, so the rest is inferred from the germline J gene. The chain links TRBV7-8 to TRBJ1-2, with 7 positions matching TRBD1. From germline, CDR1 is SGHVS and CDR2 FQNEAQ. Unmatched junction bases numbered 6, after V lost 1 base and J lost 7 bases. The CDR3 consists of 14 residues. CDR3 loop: CASSLDGKGAGYTF. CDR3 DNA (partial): TGTGCCAGCAGCTTAGACGGAAAGGGGGCTGGC.

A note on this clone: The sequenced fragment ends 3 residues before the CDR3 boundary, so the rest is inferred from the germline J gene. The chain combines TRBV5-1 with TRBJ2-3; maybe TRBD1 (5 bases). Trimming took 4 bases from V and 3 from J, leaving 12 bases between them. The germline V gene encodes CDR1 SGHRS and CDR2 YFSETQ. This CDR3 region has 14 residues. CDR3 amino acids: CASSAGRVTDTQYF. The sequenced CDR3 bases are TGCGCCAGCAGCGCAGGCAGGGTAACAGATACG.

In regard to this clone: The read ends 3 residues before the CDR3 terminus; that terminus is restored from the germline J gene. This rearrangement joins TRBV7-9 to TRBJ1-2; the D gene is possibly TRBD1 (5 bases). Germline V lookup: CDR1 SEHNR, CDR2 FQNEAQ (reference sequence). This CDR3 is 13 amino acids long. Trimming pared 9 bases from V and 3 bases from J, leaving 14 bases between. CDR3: CASGEGSDYGYTF. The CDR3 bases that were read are TGTGCCAGTGGGGAGGGGTCGGACTATGGC.

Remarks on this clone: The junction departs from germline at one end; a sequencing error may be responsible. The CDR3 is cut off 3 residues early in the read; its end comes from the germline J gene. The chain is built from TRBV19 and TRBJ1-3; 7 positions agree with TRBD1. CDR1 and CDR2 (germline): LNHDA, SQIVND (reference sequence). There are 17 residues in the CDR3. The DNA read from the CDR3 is TGTGCCAGTAGTGCCCCCGGGACAGTAATACCGGGAAACGCC. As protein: CASSAPGTVIPGNA. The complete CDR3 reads CASSAPGTVIPGNAIYF.

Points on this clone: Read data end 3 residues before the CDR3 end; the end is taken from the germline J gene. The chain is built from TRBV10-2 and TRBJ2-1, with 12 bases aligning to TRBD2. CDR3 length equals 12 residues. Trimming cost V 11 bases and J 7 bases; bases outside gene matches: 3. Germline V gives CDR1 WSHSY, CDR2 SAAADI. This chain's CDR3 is CASTSGGNEQFF. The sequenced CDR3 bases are TGCGCCTCCACTAGCGGGGGGAATGAG.

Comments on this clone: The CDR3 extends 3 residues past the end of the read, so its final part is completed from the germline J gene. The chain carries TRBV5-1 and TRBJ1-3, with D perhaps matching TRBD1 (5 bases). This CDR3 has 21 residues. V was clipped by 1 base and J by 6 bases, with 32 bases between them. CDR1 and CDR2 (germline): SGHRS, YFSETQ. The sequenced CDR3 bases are TGCGCCAGCAGCTTGCGGAAAGGTCAGGGCTTAAGTGAGGGGATGGTAAACACC. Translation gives CASSLRKGQGLSEGMVNT. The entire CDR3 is CASSLRKGQGLSEGMVNTIYF. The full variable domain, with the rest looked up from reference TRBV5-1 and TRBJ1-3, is KAGVTQTPRYLIKTRGQQVTLSCSPISGHRSVSWYQQTPGQGLQFLFEYFSETQRNKGNFPGRFSGRQFSNSRSEMNVSTLELGDSALYLCASSLRKGQGLSEGMVNTIYFGEGSWLTVV.

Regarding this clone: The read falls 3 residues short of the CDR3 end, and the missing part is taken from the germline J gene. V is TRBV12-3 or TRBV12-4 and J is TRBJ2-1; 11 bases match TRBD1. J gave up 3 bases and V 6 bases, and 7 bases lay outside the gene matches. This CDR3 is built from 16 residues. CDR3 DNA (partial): TGTGCCAGCAGCTCTCCCGGGACAGGGGGCTACAATGAG. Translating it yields CASSSPGTGGYNE. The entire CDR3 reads CASSSPGTGGYNEQFF.

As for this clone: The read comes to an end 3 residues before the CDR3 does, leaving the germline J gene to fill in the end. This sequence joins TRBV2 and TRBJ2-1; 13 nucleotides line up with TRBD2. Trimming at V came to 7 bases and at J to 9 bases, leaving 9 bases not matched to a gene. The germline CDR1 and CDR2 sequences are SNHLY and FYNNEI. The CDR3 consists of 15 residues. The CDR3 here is CASTATSGGAGEQFF. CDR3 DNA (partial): TGTGCCAGCACGGCCACTAGCGGGGGGGCAGGTGAG.

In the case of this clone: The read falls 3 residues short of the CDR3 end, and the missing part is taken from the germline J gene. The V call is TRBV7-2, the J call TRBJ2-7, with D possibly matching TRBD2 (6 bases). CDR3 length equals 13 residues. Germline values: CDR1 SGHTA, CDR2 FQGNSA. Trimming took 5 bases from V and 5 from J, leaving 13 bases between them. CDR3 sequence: CASSLIAADEQYF. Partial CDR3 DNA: TGTGCCAGCAGCCTGATAGCGGCGGACGAG.

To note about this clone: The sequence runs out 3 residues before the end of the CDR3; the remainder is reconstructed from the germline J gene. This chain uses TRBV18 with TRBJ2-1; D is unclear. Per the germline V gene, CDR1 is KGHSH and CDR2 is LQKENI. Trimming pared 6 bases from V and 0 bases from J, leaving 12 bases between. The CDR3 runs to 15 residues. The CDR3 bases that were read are TGTGCCAGCTCCCTCTCTAGTGTCTCCTACAATGAG. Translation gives CASSLSSVSYNE. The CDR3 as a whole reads CASSLSSVSYNEQFF.

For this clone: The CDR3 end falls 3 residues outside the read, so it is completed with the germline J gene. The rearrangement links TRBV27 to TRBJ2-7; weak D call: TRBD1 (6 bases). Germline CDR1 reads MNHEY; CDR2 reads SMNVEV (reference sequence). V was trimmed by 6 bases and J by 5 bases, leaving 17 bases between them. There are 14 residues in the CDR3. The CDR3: CASRSFYREDEQYF. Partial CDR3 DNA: TGTGCCAGCAGATCCTTTTACAGGGAAGACGAG.

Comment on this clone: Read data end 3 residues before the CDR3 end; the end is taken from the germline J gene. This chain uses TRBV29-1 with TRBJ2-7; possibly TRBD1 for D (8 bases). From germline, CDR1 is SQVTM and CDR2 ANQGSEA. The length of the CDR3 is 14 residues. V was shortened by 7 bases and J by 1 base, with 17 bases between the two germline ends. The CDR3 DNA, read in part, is TGCAGCGCCGGGCGGGGGACAGGATCCTACGAG. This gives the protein CSAGRGTGSYE. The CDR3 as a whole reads CSAGRGTGSYEQYF.

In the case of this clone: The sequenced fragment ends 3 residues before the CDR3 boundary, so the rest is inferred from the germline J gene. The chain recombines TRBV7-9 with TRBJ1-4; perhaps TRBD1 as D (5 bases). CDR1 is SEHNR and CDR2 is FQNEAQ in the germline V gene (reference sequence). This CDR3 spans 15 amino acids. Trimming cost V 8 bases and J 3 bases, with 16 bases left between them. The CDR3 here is CASGGTQRSNEKLFF. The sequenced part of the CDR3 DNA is TGTGCCAGCGGGGGGACTCAGCGGTCTAATGAAAAA.

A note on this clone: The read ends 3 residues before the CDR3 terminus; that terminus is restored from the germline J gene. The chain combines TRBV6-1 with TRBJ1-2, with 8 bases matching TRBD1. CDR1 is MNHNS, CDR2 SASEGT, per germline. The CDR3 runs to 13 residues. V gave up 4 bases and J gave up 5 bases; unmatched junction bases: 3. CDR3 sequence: CASSAGTGYGYTF. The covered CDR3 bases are TGTGCCAGCAGTGCCGGGACAGGATATGGC.

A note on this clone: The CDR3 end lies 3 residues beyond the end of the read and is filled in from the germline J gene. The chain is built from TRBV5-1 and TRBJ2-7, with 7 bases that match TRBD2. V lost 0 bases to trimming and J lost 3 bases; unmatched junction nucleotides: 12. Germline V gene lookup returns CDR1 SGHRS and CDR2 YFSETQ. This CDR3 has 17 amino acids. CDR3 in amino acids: CASSLATRAGEGYEQYF. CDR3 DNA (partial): TGCGCCAGCAGCTTGGCCACGAGGGCGGGAGAGGGCTACGAG.

The covered CDR3 bases are TGTGCCAGCAGCCCAACGCTACAGGGGGCTAACTATGGC. Its protein product is CASSPTLQGANYG. In full, the CDR3 is CASSPTLQGANYGYTF. The rearrangement joins TRBV12-3 or TRBV12-4 to TRBJ1-2; 8 bases are shared with TRBD1. The read terminates 3 residues ahead of where the CDR3 ends, so the germline J gene completes it. V lost 6 bases and J lost 0; bases outside the gene matches: 9. This CDR3 spans 16 amino acids.

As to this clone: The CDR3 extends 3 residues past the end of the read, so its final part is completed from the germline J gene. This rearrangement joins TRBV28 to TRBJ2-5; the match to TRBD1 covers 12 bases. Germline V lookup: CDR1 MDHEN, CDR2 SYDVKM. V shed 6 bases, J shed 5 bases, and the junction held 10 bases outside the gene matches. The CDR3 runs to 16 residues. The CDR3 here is CASSRSGTGGGETQYF. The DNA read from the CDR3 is TGTGCCAGCAGCCGAAGTGGGACAGGGGGCGGGGAGACC.